The clone carrying this T cell receptor beta chain was observed once. Its antigen is undetermined. V was pared by 0 bases and J by 15 bases, with 18 bases between. The CDR3 has 14 residues. Germline CDR1 and CDR2: LNHNV and YYDKDF (reference sequence). Researchers prepared the TCRbeta library using unique molecular identifiers, the study reports. One entry per CDR3 protein, called by TCRdb with MiXCR from the PCR reads. This sample carries hundreds of thousands of distinct CDR3 sequences, 15% to 20% of them seen once, and the ten largest clones take approximately 38%. This sample was included in a study of T-cell reconstitution after alpha-beta-depleted transplantation in children. Broader study findings: Diversity and T-cell counts at one year after transplant derived mostly from new T cells. In patients about two months after transplant, alpha-beta T cells reportedly arose from several hundred expanded graft clones.

The clonotype originates from a male patient aged 2-9 years who had a stem cell transplant for acute lymphoblastic leukemia, so the T cells may come from the graft donor. The chain uses TRBV15 and TRBJ2-1, with D possibly being TRBD2 (7 bases). Sequencing used PBMCs, mostly from graft donor cells, obtained 360 days after TCRalphabeta/CD19-depleted stem cell transplant. The CDR3 protein is CATSRDKGGGPLFF. The CDR3 nucleotides read TGTGCCACCAGCAGAGATAAGGGGGGAGGGCCTCTGTTCTTC.